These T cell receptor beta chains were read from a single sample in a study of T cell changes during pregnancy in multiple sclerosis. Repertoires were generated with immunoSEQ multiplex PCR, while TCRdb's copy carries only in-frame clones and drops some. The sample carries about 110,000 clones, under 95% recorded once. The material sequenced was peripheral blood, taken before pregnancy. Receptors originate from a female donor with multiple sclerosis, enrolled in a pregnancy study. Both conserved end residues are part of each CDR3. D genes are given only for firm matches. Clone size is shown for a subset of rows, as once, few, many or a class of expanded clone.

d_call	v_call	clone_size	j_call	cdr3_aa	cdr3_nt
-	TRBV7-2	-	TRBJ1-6	CASSTRVQGSPLHF	TGTGCCAGCAGCACACGGGTCCAGGGCTCACCCCTCCACTTT
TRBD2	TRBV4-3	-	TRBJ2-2	CASSQIAGGQGGELFF	TGCGCCAGCAGCCAAATAGCGGGGGGGCAGGGCGGGGAGCTGTTTTTT
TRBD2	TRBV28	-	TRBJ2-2	CASSYPLSEAGGNTGELFF	TGTGCCAGCAGTTACCCTCTTTCAGAAGCGGGGGGGAACACCGGGGAGCTGTTTTTT
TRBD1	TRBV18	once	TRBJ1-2	CASSTRTGEEGYTF	TGTGCCAGCTCAACGAGGACAGGGGAGGAAGGCTACACCTTC
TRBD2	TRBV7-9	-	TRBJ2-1	CASSRGLAGDHYNEQFF	TGTGCCAGCAGCCGGGGACTAGCGGGGGATCATTACAATGAGCAGTTCTTC
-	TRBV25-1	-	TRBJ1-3	CASSGGNRNTIYF	TGTGCCAGCAGTGGAGGGAATAGAAACACCATATATTTT
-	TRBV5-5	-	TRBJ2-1	CASSPVGSYEQFF	TGTGCCAGCAGCCCCGTCGGGAGCTATGAGCAGTTCTTC
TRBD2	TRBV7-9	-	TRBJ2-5	CASTRLAGPQETQYF	TGTGCCAGCACCAGACTAGCGGGGCCCCAAGAGACCCAGTACTTC
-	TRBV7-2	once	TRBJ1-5	CASSFAGAQPQHF	TGTGCCAGCAGCTTTGCAGGGGCCCAGCCCCAGCATTTT
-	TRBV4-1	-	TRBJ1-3	CASSQDPGHSVNTIYF	TGCGCCAGCAGCCAAGATCCGGGACATTCTGTAAACACCATATATTTT
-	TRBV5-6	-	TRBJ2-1	CASSFSPSAGYNEQFF	TGTGCCAGCAGCTTTAGTCCGTCGGCAGGCTACAATGAGCAGTTCTTC
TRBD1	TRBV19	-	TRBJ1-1	CASSIPHRGTGSFRTTEAFF	TGTGCCAGTAGTATCCCCCACCGGGGGACAGGGTCTTTTCGGACCACTGAAGCTTTCTTT
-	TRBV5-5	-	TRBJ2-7	CASSLWGGRVGNEQYF	TGTGCCAGCAGCTTGTGGGGGGGCAGGGTTGGGAACGAGCAGTACTTC
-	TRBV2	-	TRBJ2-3	CASSELGGTDTQYF	TGTGCCAGCAGTGAACTGGGGGGTACAGATACGCAGTATTTT
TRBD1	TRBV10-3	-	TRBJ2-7	CAINPGGLPYEQYF	TGTGCCATCAACCCAGGGGGCCTTCCCTACGAGCAGTACTTC
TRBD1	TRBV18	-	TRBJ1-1	CASSTRDSRTDEAFF	TGTGCCAGCTCAACGCGGGACAGCAGAACAGATGAAGCTTTCTTT
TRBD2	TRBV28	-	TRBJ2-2	CASSLATSGGPGELFF	TGTGCCAGCAGTTTGGCAACTAGCGGAGGTCCCGGGGAGCTGTTTTTT
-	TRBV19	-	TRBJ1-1	CASSIRVWRVGNTEAFF	TGTGCCAGTAGTATTAGGGTTTGGAGGGTCGGCAACACTGAAGCTTTCTTT
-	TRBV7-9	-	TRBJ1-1	CASGGIYPMNTEAFF	TGTGCCAGCGGAGGGATCTACCCAATGAACACTGAAGCTTTCTTT
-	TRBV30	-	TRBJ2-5	CAWRRLSPETQYF	TGTGCCTGGAGGAGACTCTCCCCGGAGACCCAGTACTTC
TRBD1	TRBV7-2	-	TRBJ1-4	CASSSRGQPNEKLFF	TGTGCCAGCAGCTCCCGGGGACAGCCTAATGAAAAACTGTTTTTT